This T cell receptor beta chain was sequenced for a study of blood T cell repertoires in COVID-19. The CDR3 covers 12 residues. The V and J ends lost 4 bases and 6 bases respectively, with 7 bases between them. In the original analysis: Scientists estimated how many nucleated cells there were by amplifying reference gene primers. Assay: immunoSEQ multiplex PCR; the TCRdb copy retains only in-frame clones and omits some. That table supplies the V and J calls and clone size; D and trimming were determined from the DNA. The sample contains around 250,000 clones, roughly four fifths of which appear only once. Across fewer than 25 US areas, participants ranged in age from roughly 18 to 95 years. Participants had their cohort set by participant-reported clinical history. Exposed participants came across a COVID-19 case within 2 weeks before study entry.

Sequencing was carried out using PBMCs or T cells enriched from blood (not recorded which). The chain joins TRBV12-3 or TRBV12-4 to TRBJ1-5, with unresolved D. The clonotype originates from a man aged 35-49 years who had been exposed to COVID-19. CDR3 in DNA: TGTGCCAGCAGTTCTGGTAGTCAGCCCCAGCATTTT. Its translation is CASSSGSQPQHF.